This TCR beta chain was retrieved from a study of radiotherapy plus CTLA-4 blockade in lung cancer. Across the whole study: Disease control was achieved by roughly 32% of patients, and objective responses by 18%. Study-level findings and limits: Blood-borne expansion of tumor-derived TCR clones followed radiotherapy plus ipilimumab. Early clonal dynamics of blood T cells, together with interferon-beta, were reported as the best response predictor.

Generated by immunoSEQ multiplex PCR, the TCRdb table keeps only in-frame clones and is missing some. The sample contains 40,000 to 60,000 clones, more than 75% of which appear only once. V was cut by 4 bases and J by 5 bases, with 19 bases left in between. Germline V gene lookup returns CDR1 SGHRS and CDR2 YFSETQ. This CDR3 is built from 16 residues. The study treated chemo-refractory metastatic non-small-cell lung cancer patients with focal radiation plus ipilimumab CTLA-4 blockade. Details on this clone: What it recognizes is unknown.

The starting material was peripheral blood, obtained from a patient treated with radiotherapy plus ipilimumab. This TCR was recovered from a human donor with non-small cell lung cancer who had stable disease on radiotherapy plus ipilimumab. The rearrangement links TRBV5-1 to TRBJ2-1, with D tentatively TRBD2 (6 bases). The CDR3 loop is CASSDSPGLGDNEQFF. The CDR3 DNA reads TGCGCCAGCAGCGACTCTCCGGGACTGGGGGACAATGAGCAGTTCTTC.